These 4 T cell receptor beta chains were all obtained from the same sample, sequenced in a study of persistence of HIV-infected CD4 T cells (dated by TCRdb to the early 2020s). Their target antigens are unknown. The sample's treatment or condition label, in plain terms: suppressive antiretroviral therapy. Lysates of CMV-infected fibroblasts at around 10 ug/mL were used to stimulate the cells. Memory populations depleted of antigen-responding cells were obtained by sorting nonresponding CD40L-negative CD69-negative CD45RO-high memory CD4+ T cells. The immunoSEQ hsTCRB assay version 4, run in survey mode, was used to sequence TCRbeta repertoires from genomic DNA. Imported from immuneACCESS, the table was reduced by TCRdb to in-frame sequences with V and J called. These copies leave out some clones; in studies compared against another copy, an unresolved V gene accounts for under half, and the cause of the remainder is not known. In this sample the table shows around 28,000 clones, around four fifths of which occur a single time. Roughly 0.81% of the sample rests with the top ten.

Source: CD4+ T cells sorted from PBMCs after 18-hour stimulation, taken from a patient who received antiretroviral therapy. The cell subset or site tag for this specimen amounts to: CD40L-CD69- CD45RO-high memory CD4 T cells not responding to CMV lysate. The receptors shown here come from an adult woman with HIV who was CMV-seropositive.

The V and J genes are TRBV27 and TRBJ2-3, with D hard to call. Deletions cut 3 bases from V and 1 base from J, with 11 bases between. CDR1 is MNHEY, CDR2 SMNVEV, per germline (reference sequence). The CDR3 loop spans 15 amino acids. The CDR3 reads CASSFGRARTDTQYF. The CDR3 nucleotides read TGTGCCAGCAGTTTTGGTAGGGCCCGCACAGATACGCAGTATTTT.

This clone has more than one count but fewer than ten. V and J are TRBV30 and TRBJ1-6; D not certain. Trimming took 5 bases from V and 0 from J, leaving 5 bases between them. This CDR3 has 13 amino acids. Looked up from germline, CDR1 is GTSNPN and CDR2 is SVGIG (reference sequence). The CDR3 DNA is TGTGCCTGGGGAAGCTCCTATAATTCACCCCTCCACTTT. Amino acid sequence: CAWGSSYNSPLHF.

V is TRBV5-1 and J is TRBJ2-2, with TRBD1 identical over 8 bases. The V gene end was trimmed by 5 bases and the J gene end by 4 bases; junction bases not matched to a gene: 7. Per germline, CDR1 SGHRS and CDR2 YFSETQ. This CDR3 region has 15 residues. CDR3 sequence: CASREGQEFTGELFF. CDR3 nucleotide sequence: TGCGCCAGCAGGGAGGGACAGGAGTTCACCGGGGAGCTGTTTTTT.

This chain uses TRBV14 with TRBJ1-6; TRBD1 is a possible D gene (5 bases). V lost 4 bases, J lost 6 bases, and 19 bases lay in between. The germline V gene has CDR1 SGHDN and CDR2 FVKESK. The CDR3 has 17 amino acids. CDR3 sequence: CASSPNTNRGGNSPLHF. Written as DNA, the CDR3 is TGTGCCAGCAGCCCCAATACCAACCGGGGGGGTAATTCACCCCTCCACTTT. Using reference TRBV14 and TRBJ1-6 for the parts outside the CDR3, the full variable domain is EAGVTQFPSHSVIEKGQTVTLRCDPISGHDNLYWYRRVMGKEIKFLLHFVKESKQDESGMPNNRFLAERTGGTYSTLKVQPAELEDSGVYFCASSPNTNRGGNSPLHFGNGTRLTVT.